Included here is one T cell receptor beta chain sequence, with context. Mismatch with germline at one junction end may stem from a read error. This entry belongs to a study of CD8 T cells in Susac syndrome. CDR3 length: 14 residues. Germline V gives CDR1 SSHAT, CDR2 FNYEAQ (reference sequence). RNA, at about 0.5 to 1 ug, was reverse transcribed with random hexamers. One entry per CDR3 protein results from TCRdb running MiXCR on the immunoSEQ multiplex PCR reads. The table shows 150,000 to 200,000 distinct CDR3 sequences, with under 95% occurring only once. V is TRBV7-7 and J is TRBJ2-5; D not certain. This clonotype was obtained from a human donor with Susac syndrome. The sequencing input was CD4+ T cells from PBMCs. The CDR3 region is CASSLTSTEETQYF. DNA of the CDR3: TGTGCTAGCAGCTTAACTTCCACAGAAGAGACCCAGTACTTC. Full variable domain (rest looked up from reference TRBV7-7 and TRBJ2-5): GAGVSQSPRYKVTKRGQDVTLRCDPISSHATLYWYQQALGQGPEFLTYFNYEAQPDKSGLPSDRFSAERPEGSISTLTIQRTEQRDSAMYRCASSLTSTEETQYFGPGTRLLVL.